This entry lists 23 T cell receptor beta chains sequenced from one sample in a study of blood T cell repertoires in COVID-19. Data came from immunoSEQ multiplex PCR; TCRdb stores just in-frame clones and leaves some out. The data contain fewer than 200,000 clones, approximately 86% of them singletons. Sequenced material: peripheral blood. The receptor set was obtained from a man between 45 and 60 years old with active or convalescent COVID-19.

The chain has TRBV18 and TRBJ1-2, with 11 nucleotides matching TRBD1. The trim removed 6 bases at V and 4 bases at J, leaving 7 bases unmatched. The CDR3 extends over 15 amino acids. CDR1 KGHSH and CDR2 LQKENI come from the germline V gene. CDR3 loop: CASSSGTGGSYGYTF. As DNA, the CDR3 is TGTGCCAGCTCGTCCGGGACAGGGGGATCCTATGGCTACACCTTC.

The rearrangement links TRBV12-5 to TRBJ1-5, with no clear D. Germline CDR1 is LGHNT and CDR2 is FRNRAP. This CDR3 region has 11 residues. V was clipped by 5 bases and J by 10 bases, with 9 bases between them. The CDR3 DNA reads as TGTGCTAGTGGTGTTCAGGATCCCCAGCATTTT. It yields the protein CASGVQDPQHF.

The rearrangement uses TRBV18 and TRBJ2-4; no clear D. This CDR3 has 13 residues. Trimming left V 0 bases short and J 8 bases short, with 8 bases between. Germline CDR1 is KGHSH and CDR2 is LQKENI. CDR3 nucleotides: TGTGCCAGCTCACCACCTTCCCGGGACATTCAGTACTTC. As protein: CASSPPSRDIQYF.

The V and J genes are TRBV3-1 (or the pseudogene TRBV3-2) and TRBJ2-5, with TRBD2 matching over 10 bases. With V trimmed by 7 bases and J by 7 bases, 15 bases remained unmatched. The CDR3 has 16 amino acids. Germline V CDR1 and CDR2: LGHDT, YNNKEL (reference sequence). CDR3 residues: CASTPTRTSGGGTQYF. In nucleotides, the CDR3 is TGTGCCAGCACCCCCACGCGGACTAGCGGAGGGGGGACCCAGTACTTC.

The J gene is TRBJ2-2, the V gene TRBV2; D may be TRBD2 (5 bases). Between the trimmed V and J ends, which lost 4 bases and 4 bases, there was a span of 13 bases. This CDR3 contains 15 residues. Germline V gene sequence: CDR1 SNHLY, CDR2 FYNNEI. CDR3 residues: CASSVHEGSTGELFF. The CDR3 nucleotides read TGTGCCAGCAGTGTGCATGAGGGCAGCACCGGGGAGCTGTTTTTT.

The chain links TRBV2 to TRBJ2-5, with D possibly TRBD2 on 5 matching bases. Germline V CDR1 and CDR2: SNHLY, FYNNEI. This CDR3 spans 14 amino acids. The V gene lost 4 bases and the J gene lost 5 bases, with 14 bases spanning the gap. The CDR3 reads CASSVGPTGETQYF. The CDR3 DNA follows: TGTGCCAGCAGTGTAGGTCCGACGGGGGAGACCCAGTACTTC.

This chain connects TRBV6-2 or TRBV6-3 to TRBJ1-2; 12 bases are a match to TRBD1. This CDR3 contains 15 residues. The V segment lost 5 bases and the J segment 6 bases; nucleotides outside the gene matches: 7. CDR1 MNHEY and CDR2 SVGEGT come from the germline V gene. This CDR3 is CASSKSGTGGNGYTF. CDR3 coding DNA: TGTGCCAGCAGTAAATCCGGGACAGGGGGCAATGGCTACACCTTC.

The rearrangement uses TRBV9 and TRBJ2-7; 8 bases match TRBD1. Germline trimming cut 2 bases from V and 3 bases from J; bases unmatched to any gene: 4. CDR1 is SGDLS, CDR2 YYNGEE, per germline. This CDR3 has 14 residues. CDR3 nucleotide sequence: TGTGCCAGCAGCGTTTCAGGGGGCTTCTACGAGCAGTACTTC. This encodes CASSVSGGFYEQYF.

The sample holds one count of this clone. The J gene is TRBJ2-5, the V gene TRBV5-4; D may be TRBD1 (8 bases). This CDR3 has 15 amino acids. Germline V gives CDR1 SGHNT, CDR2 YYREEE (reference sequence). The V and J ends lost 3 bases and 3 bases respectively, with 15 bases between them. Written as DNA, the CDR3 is TGTGCCAGCAGCTCCCGTACAGGGGGGGAAGAGACCCAGTACTTC. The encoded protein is CASSSRTGGEETQYF.

The CDR3 sequence: CASSLRIVGGYTF. The CDR3 DNA follows: TGTGCCAGCAGCCTAAGGATAGTCGGGGGCTACACCTTC. The chain links TRBV7-9 to TRBJ1-2; D gene ambiguous. The CDR3 has 13 residues. Germline-derived CDR1 and CDR2 are SEHNR and FQNEAQ (reference sequence). V was shortened by 5 bases and J by 8 bases, with 15 bases between the two germline ends.

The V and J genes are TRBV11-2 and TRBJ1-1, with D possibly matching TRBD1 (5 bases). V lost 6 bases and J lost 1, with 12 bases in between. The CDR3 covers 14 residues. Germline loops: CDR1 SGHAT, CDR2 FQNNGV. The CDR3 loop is CASSLTQGNTEAFF. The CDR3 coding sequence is TGTGCCAGCAGTTTAACCCAGGGGAACACTGAAGCTTTCTTT.

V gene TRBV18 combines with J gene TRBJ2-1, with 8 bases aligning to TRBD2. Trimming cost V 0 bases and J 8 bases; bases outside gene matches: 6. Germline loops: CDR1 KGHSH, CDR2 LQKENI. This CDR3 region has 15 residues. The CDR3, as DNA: TGTGCCAGCTCACCACCCGGGGGGGATCTTTATGAGCAGTTCTTC. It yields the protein CASSPPGGDLYEQFF.

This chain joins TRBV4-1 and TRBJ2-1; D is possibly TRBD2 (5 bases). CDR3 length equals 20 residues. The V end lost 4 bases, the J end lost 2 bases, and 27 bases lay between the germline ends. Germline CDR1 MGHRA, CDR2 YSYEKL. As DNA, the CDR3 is TGCGCCAGCAGCCTCCTCCCTAAGTCCGCGGGCACCGTTACCTACAATGAGCAGTTCTTC. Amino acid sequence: CASSLLPKSAGTVTYNEQFF.

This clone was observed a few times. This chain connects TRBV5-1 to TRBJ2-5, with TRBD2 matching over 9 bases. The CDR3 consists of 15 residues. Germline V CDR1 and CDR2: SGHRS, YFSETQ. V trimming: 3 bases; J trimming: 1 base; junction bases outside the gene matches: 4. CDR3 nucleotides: TGCGCCAGCAGCTGGGCGGGAGGGACCCAAGAGACCCAGTACTTC. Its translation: CASSWAGGTQETQYF.

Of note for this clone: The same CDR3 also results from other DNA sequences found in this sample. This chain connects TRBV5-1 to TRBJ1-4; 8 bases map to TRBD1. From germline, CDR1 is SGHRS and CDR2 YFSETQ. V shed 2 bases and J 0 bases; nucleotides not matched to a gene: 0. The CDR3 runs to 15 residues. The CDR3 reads CASSLQGATNEKLFF. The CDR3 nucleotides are TGCGCCAGCAGCTTACAGGGGGCAACTAATGAAAAACTGTTTTTT.

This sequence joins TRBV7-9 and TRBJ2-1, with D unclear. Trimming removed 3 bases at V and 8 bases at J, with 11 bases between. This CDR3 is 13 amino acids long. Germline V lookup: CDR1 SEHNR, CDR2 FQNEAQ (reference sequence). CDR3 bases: TGTGCCAGCAGCTTTTACACCTTGGATGAGCAGTTCTTC. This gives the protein CASSFYTLDEQFF.

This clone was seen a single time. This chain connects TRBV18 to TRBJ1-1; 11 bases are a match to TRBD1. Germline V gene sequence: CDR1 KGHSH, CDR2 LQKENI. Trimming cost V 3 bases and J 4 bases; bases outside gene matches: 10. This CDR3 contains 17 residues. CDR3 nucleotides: TGTGCCAGCTCACCTGCTCGGACAGGGGGCGGCGGCACTGAAGCTTTCTTT. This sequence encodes CASSPARTGGGGTEAFF.

The chain's CDR3 is CAWSVLGTEAFF. CDR3 bases: TGTGCCTGGAGTGTACTCGGCACTGAAGCTTTCTTT. The rearrangement uses TRBV30 and TRBJ1-1; D is ambiguous. Per germline, CDR1 GTSNPN and CDR2 SVGIG (reference sequence). V lost 0 bases and J 4 bases, leaving 6 bases between the germline ends. This CDR3 is built from 12 residues. Drawing the rest from reference TRBV30 and TRBJ1-1, the complete variable domain is SQTIHQWPATLVQPVGSPLSLECTVEGTSNPNLYWYRQAAGRGLQLLFYSVGIGQISSEVPQNLSASRPQDRQFILSSKKLLLSDSGFYLCAWSVLGTEAFFGQGTRLTVV.

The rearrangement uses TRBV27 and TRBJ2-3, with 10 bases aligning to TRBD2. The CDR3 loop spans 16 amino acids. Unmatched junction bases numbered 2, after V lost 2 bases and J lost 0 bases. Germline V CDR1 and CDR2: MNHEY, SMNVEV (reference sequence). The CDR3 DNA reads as TGTGCCAGCAGTTTAGGAGCGGGGGGGAGCACAGATACGCAGTATTTT. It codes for CASSLGAGGSTDTQYF.

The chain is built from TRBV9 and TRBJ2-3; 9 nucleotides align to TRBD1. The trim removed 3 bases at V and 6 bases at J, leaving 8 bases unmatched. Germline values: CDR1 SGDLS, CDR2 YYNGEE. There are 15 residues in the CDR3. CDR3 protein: CASSEQGAVWDTQYF. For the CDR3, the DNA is TGTGCCAGCAGCGAACAGGGGGCTGTATGGGATACGCAGTATTTT.

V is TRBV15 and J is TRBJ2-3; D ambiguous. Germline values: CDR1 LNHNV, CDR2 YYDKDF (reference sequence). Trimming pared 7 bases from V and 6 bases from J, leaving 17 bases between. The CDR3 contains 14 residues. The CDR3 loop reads CATTGPSNLDTQYF. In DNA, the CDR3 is TGTGCCACCACTGGCCCCAGTAATCTTGATACGCAGTATTTT.

The CDR3 loop reads CASSSQGADKNIQYF. The CDR3 coding sequence is TGTGCCAGCAGCTCACAGGGGGCAGACAAAAACATTCAGTACTTC. V is TRBV2 and J is TRBJ2-4, with TRBD1 matching 9 bases. CDR3 size: 15 residues. The germline CDR1 and CDR2 sequences are SNHLY and FYNNEI. V dropped 6 bases and J dropped 3; count of bases not matched to a gene: 6.

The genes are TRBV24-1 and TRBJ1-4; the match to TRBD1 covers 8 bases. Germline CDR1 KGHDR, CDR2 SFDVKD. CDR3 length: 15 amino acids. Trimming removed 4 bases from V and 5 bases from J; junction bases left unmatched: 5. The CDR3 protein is CATSDPQGGNEKLFF. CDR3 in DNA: TGTGCCACCAGTGACCCACAGGGGGGAAATGAAAAACTGTTTTTT.